This record concerns one TCR beta chain sequence. The antigen is unknown. The data were taken from a study of blood T cells in healthy people across ages. Per germline, CDR1 SGHRS and CDR2 YFSETQ. V was clipped by 0 bases and J by 6 bases; unmatched bases: 7. This CDR3 comprises 15 residues. The people who gave samples were healthy Caucasians from Russia, aged roughly 6 to 100. Whole-study results and caveats: Getting older went along with TCR beta diversity per million T cells dropping roughly linearly.

It was with a sample-barcoded 5' primer and a J-beta primer mix that a second PCR of roughly 7 to 11 cycles was run. Every individual sample yielded 2.5 million or more paired-end reads (each containing CDR3). Via MiXCR, TCRdb re-called the 5' RACE reads, giving one row per CDR3 protein. This table has about 1 million distinct CDR3 sequences, less than 50% appearing once. The chain uses TRBV5-1 and TRBJ2-3, with 7 bases identical to TRBD2. The TCR comes from a woman aged 55-70 years in good health. Material for sequencing was blood. This chain's CDR3 is CASSLELARSDTQYF. CDR3 nucleotides: TGCGCCAGCAGCTTGGAACTAGCGAGGTCGGATACGCAGTATTTT.